The 13 T cell receptor beta chains given below trace back to one sample, sequenced in a study of blood T cell repertoires in COVID-19. TCRdb keeps only in-frame clones here, not all; method: immunoSEQ multiplex PCR. The sample records tens of thousands of clones, about 90% being singletons. Sequences were obtained from peripheral blood. These receptor sequences come from a man aged 60-69 years with acute or convalescent COVID-19.

The chain couples TRBV29-1 to TRBJ1-1; 9 bases are shared with TRBD1. The V segment lost 3 bases and the J segment 5 bases; nucleotides outside the gene matches: 4. This CDR3 spans 13 amino acids. Germline CDR1 is SQVTM and CDR2 is ANQGSEA. The CDR3 coding sequence is TGCAGCGTTGATTGGGACAGGGAGACTGAAGCTTTCTTT. Protein sequence: CSVDWDRETEAFF. Variable domain in full (rest from reference TRBV29-1 and TRBJ1-1): SAVISQKPSRDICQRGTSLTIQCQVDSQVTMMFWYRQQPGQSLTLIATANQGSEATYESGFVIDKFPISRPNLTFSTLTVSNMSPEDSSIYLCSVDWDRETEAFFGQGTRLTVV.

The rearrangement links TRBV3-1 (or the pseudogene TRBV3-2) to TRBJ2-7; 10 nucleotides line up with TRBD1. CDR1 and CDR2 from the germline V gene are LGHDT and YNNKEL (reference sequence). There are 14 residues in the CDR3. V shed 1 base, J shed 3 bases, and the junction held 0 bases outside the gene matches. The CDR3 DNA sequence: TGTGCCAGCAGCCAAGGGGACAGGGGCTACGAGCAGTACTTC. It translates to CASSQGDRGYEQYF.

The J gene is TRBJ2-1, the V gene TRBV5-4; TRBD2 matches 15 bases. V was clipped by 4 bases and J by 0 bases; unmatched bases: 8. This CDR3 is built from 19 residues. The germline V gene encodes CDR1 SGHNT and CDR2 YYREEE (reference sequence). The CDR3 DNA sequence: TGTGCCAGCAGCCTGGGACTAGCGGGAGGTTCGAGCTCCTACAATGAGCAGTTCTTC. This translates into CASSLGLAGGSSSYNEQFF.

V and J are TRBV6-2 or TRBV6-3 and TRBJ1-5, with TRBD1 as a possible D gene (6 bases). The V end lost 6 bases, the J end lost 0 bases, and 15 bases lay between the germline ends. Germline V gene sequence: CDR1 MNHEY, CDR2 SVGEGT. This CDR3 has 16 residues. CDR3 loop: CASSPKGTLSNQPQHF. The CDR3 region has the DNA TGTGCCAGCAGCCCTAAGGGGACACTTAGCAATCAGCCCCAGCATTTT.

This chain connects TRBV25-1 to TRBJ2-3; possible D gene TRBD1, 5 bases. V lost 3 bases and J lost 0, with 19 bases in between. Germline CDR1 reads MGHDK; CDR2 reads SYGVNS. CDR3 length: 18 residues. CDR3 sequence (DNA): TGTGCCAGCAGTGACTTGGACACCCAACTGGGGAGCACAGATACGCAGTATTTT. Protein sequence: CASSDLDTQLGSTDTQYF.

The chain links TRBV5-1 to TRBJ2-7, with 8 bases identical to TRBD1. V trimming: 4 bases; J trimming: 3 bases; junction bases outside the gene matches: 6. The CDR3 totals 14 residues. CDR1 is SGHRS, CDR2 YFSETQ, per germline. CDR3 region: CASSAGTGDYEQYF. The DNA of the CDR3 is TGCGCCAGCAGCGCGGGGACAGGAGACTACGAGCAGTACTTC.

This clone was seen a handful of times. V and J are TRBV6-4 and TRBJ2-1; 8 bases line up with TRBD1. J was trimmed by 5 bases and V by 6 bases; bases with no gene match: 15. Per the germline V gene, CDR1 is MRHNA and CDR2 is SNTAGT. The CDR3 is made up of 17 amino acids. DNA for the CDR3: TGTGCCAGCAGCCCTTCTCCAGGGGGCGCTTTGGACAATGAGCAGTTCTTC. Its protein is CASSPSPGGALDNEQFF.

The rearrangement uses TRBV7-2 and TRBJ1-3; possible D gene TRBD1, 5 bases. V was cut by 0 bases and J by 0 bases, with 9 bases left in between. CDR1 is SGHTA, CDR2 FQGNSA, per germline. This CDR3 is built from 16 residues. CDR3 coding DNA: TGTGCCAGCAGCTTAGCGCTTGGGGCCTCTGGAAACACCATATATTTT. Encoded protein: CASSLALGASGNTIYF.

V usage is TRBV19 and J usage is TRBJ2-1; 8 bases line up with TRBD1. CDR1 and CDR2 (germline): LNHDA, SQIVND (reference sequence). CDR3 size: 15 residues. V gave up 5 bases and J gave up 6 bases; unmatched junction bases: 9. CDR3 protein: CASSVTGGVSNEQFF. In DNA, the CDR3 is TGTGCCAGTAGTGTTACAGGGGGAGTGAGCAATGAGCAGTTCTTC.

The chain has TRBV7-2 and TRBJ2-1; 8 nucleotides align to TRBD2. Germline V gives CDR1 SGHTA, CDR2 FQGNSA. V lost 5 bases and J lost 0; bases outside the gene matches: 6. The CDR3 has 16 residues. CDR3 residues: CASSQVTSASYNEQFF. Here the CDR3 DNA reads TGTGCCAGCAGCCAAGTGACTAGCGCCTCCTACAATGAGCAGTTCTTC.

The rearrangement uses TRBV30 and TRBJ1-1; 7 bases map to TRBD1. The germline CDR1 and CDR2 sequences are GTSNPN and SVGIG (reference sequence). The V segment lost 2 bases and the J segment 0 bases; nucleotides outside the gene matches: 3. The CDR3 totals 14 residues. The CDR3 spells CAWSRDSLNTEAFF. CDR3 coding DNA: TGTGCCTGGAGTAGGGACAGCCTGAACACTGAAGCTTTCTTT.

The V call is TRBV27, the J call TRBJ2-7, with TRBD2 identical over 9 bases. The CDR3 runs 15 residues. The trim removed 5 bases at V and 3 bases at J, leaving 8 bases unmatched. The germline V gene encodes CDR1 MNHEY and CDR2 SMNVEV (reference sequence). Written as DNA, the CDR3 is TGTGCCAGCAGTGTGACGGTAGCGGGAGTCTACGAGCAGTACTTC. Translation gives CASSVTVAGVYEQYF.

V usage is TRBV6-6 and J usage is TRBJ1-5, with a tentative D call TRBD1 (5 bases). The germline V and J ends were trimmed by 2 bases and 2 bases, with 13 bases remaining between them. CDR3 size: 16 residues. The germline V gene encodes CDR1 MNHNY and CDR2 SVGAGI (reference sequence). CDR3 in DNA: TGTGCCAGCAGTTACCCGACAGATTTACGCAATCAGCCCCAGCATTTT. Protein product: CASSYPTDLRNQPQHF.